This TCR beta chain is drawn from a study of T-cell reconstitution after alpha-beta-depleted transplantation in children. Researchers prepared the TCRbeta library using unique molecular identifiers, the study reports. One entry per CDR3 protein, called by TCRdb with MiXCR from the PCR reads. This sample has some 190,000 distinct CDR3 sequences, with approximately 10% found just once. This clonotype occurred many times. Per germline, CDR1 DFQATT and CDR2 SNEGSKA (reference sequence). The CDR3 extends over 13 amino acids. V shed 3 bases and J shed 1 base, with 10 bases lying between them. This TCR derives from a boy between 2 and 10 years old with acute myeloid leukemia, due to receive a stem cell transplant. This chain links TRBV20-1 with TRBJ2-7; D possibly corresponds to TRBD1 (6 bases). The input for sequencing was PBMCs, taken before TCRalphabeta/CD19-depleted stem cell transplant. Here the CDR3 reads CSARTGGSYEQYF. DNA of the CDR3: TGCAGTGCTAGGACAGGTGGTTCCTACGAGCAGTACTTC.